The rows below give T cell receptor beta chains drawn from one sample of a study of blood T cell repertoires in COVID-19. Profiled with immunoSEQ multiplex PCR; TCRdb holds only in-frame clones, not every one. The sample lists 150,000 to 200,000 clones; about 89% were seen once. The sample consisted of peripheral blood. The receptors were gathered from a man aged 40-55 years with active or convalescent COVID-19. Both conserved end residues are part of each CDR3. Clone sizes are given selectively: once, few, many, or a class where the clone is expanded.

v_gene: TRBV5-6
j_gene: TRBJ2-2
abundance: .
CDR3aa: CASSLGLAGVAGELFF

v_gene: TRBV9
j_gene: TRBJ2-7
abundance: .
CDR3aa: CASSVGEAGGYEQYF

v_gene: TRBV15
j_gene: TRBJ1-5
abundance: few
CDR3aa: CATSSRGNQPQHF

v_gene: TRBV6-6
j_gene: TRBJ2-1
abundance: .
CDR3aa: CASSGGGYEQFF

v_gene: TRBV19
j_gene: TRBJ1-2
abundance: .
CDR3aa: CASSTRQYEGYTF

v_gene: TRBV2
j_gene: TRBJ2-5
abundance: .
CDR3aa: CASNGFMILPTGTSGQETQYF

v_gene: TRBV27
j_gene: TRBJ2-1
abundance: .
CDR3aa: CASSFPAGGKYGEQFF

v_gene: TRBV6-2/TRBV6-3
j_gene: TRBJ1-2
abundance: .
CDR3aa: CASSTPDAYGYTF

v_gene: TRBV6-6
j_gene: TRBJ1-1
abundance: .
CDR3aa: CASSYGGSNTEAFF

v_gene: TRBV7-9
j_gene: TRBJ2-7
abundance: .
CDR3aa: CASSPPKAGVTDYEQYF

v_gene: TRBV21-1
j_gene: TRBJ2-7
abundance: .
CDR3aa: CASSKAPGLTYEQYF

v_gene: TRBV7-2
j_gene: TRBJ2-7
abundance: .
CDR3aa: CASSLDRGPFYEQYF

v_gene: TRBV6-5
j_gene: TRBJ2-7
abundance: .
CDR3aa: CATVEWASYEQYF

v_gene: TRBV7-6
j_gene: TRBJ1-4
abundance: .
CDR3aa: CASSLLQPLFNEKLFF

v_gene: TRBV6-5
j_gene: TRBJ2-7
abundance: .
CDR3aa: CASSRSGGIYEQYF

v_gene: TRBV10-3
j_gene: TRBJ1-3
abundance: .
CDR3aa: CAIGQAAGNTIYF

v_gene: TRBV6-5
j_gene: TRBJ1-1
abundance: .
CDR3aa: CASSYSTQNSEAFF

v_gene: TRBV21-1
j_gene: TRBJ1-4
abundance: few
CDR3aa: CASSNHRVGEKLFF

v_gene: TRBV5-1
j_gene: TRBJ2-6
abundance: .
CDR3aa: CASRAAGNSGANVLTF

v_gene: TRBV27
j_gene: TRBJ1-1
abundance: .
CDR3aa: CASHRWGLVGDTEAFF

v_gene: TRBV6-5
j_gene: TRBJ1-1
abundance: once
CDR3aa: CASSSTMGNTEAFF

v_gene: TRBV11-2
j_gene: TRBJ2-7
abundance: .
CDR3aa: CASSLAGWGSYEQYF

v_gene: TRBV6-5
j_gene: TRBJ2-4
abundance: .
CDR3aa: CASSFPGQGLIQYF

v_gene: TRBV10-3
j_gene: TRBJ1-2
abundance: .
CDR3aa: CAIGEETAGKGNGYTF

v_gene: TRBV19
j_gene: TRBJ2-7
abundance: .
CDR3aa: CASSADRGSYEQYF